These T cell receptor beta chains were read from a single sample in a study of shared clonotypes between healthy human individuals. The assay was immunoSEQ multiplex PCR, and TCRdb's table has in-frame clones only and misses some. The sample yields about 2.1 million clones, around 93% seen once. Sequenced sample: naive CD8+ T cells from PBMCs. Receptor source: a man aged 18-30 years in good health. Some clones in this sample may be carry-over from other donors' samples. Both conserved end residues are part of each CDR3. Fields, in order: V gene, CDR3 protein.

TRBV4-2,CASSQESSYNEQFF
TRBV10-2,CASRSGGVNTEAFF
TRBV30,CAWRDRRNTEAFF
TRBV6-4,CASSDSECSREPQHF
TRBV19,CASSPRTRNTEAFF
TRBV7-9,CASRATSGRRNEQFF
TRBV9,CASSVIRDSYTGELFF
TRBV7-6,CASGGSLDSYEQYF
TRBV7-9,CASSLGSGHNEQFF
TRBV27,CASSIFLTNEQFF
TRBV25-1,CASSETGNAQPQHF
TRBV6-5,CASSYYSGELFF
TRBV18,CASSPGQGNEQYF
TRBV29-1,CSVLWTTYEQYF
TRBV28,CASSSPTSGYYEQYF
TRBV9,CASSDRAF
TRBV27,CASSLSTGARIIPYNEQFF
TRBV7-9,CASSKMGQGVPYEQYF
TRBV30,CAWSVVGGGYGYTF
TRBV28,CASSSVGGSAQETQYF
TRBV5-5,CASSLLPGNSYEQYF
TRBV6-5,CASSYSNRGEQFF
TRBV7-9,CASSRGANELFNYGYTF
TRBV7-2,CASSLGTVYEQYF
TRBV7-9,CASSQLYQETQYF
TRBV4-1,CASSWASGRGFNTGELFF
TRBV30,CAWGAPPFHF
TRBV29-1,CSVEKDLNAGELFF
TRBV7-3,CASSLRGDFYGYTF
TRBV28,CASSPVRHYEQYF
TRBV6-6,CASSQENTEAFF
TRBV5-6,CASSLAGAGKNIQYF
TRBV27,CASSTRGTIYNEQFF
TRBV4-2,CASSPLENYGYTF
TRBV10-3,CAISEGPASSSYEQYF
TRBV7-8,CASSLEATRDEKLFF
TRBV10-3,CAISEPRDRGNYGYTF
TRBV11-2,CASSLGVAGAYEQYF
TRBV9,CASSVGTSGSSYNEQFF
TRBV30,CAWSAIVRGWSGDEAFF
TRBV9,CASSVVAGANTGELFF
TRBV5-4,CASSLWGYEQYF
TRBV5-6,CASSLDLESYEQYF
TRBV6-5,CASSDRDSGYTF
TRBV30,CAWRPPAYTGELFF
TRBV7-8,CASSPTGGEGYTF
TRBV5-1,CASSLFSGQGAYEQYF
TRBV7-9,CASSSRGGDTQYF
TRBV28,CASSLRQPNTEAFF
TRBV27,CASSLGPFGNEQYF
TRBV6-5,CASSYGTARELFF
TRBV15,CATSRGLGELFF
TRBV5-1,CASSWGPRAIYNEQFF
TRBV2,CASTLTGTDGNTIYF
TRBV7-9,CASSPGTKEQYF
TRBV9,CASSVGLKGSLRETQYF
TRBV27,CASGTGGNEQFF
TRBV5-6,CASSSGTSEQYF
TRBV2,CASSESSTGNAGANVLTF